This TCR beta chain stems from a study of response to subunit inactivated influenza vaccine. This CDR3 comprises 15 residues. Germline CDR1 reads SGHRS; CDR2 reads YFSETQ. Deletions cut 0 bases from V and 6 bases from J, with 15 bases between. This clonotype was counted only a few times. TCRdb independently ran MiXCR on the RT-PCR reads; one entry per CDR3 protein. This table has roughly 650,000 distinct CDR3 sequences, roughly 15% appearing once. This TCR was recovered from a man aged 45-65 years who received an inactivated influenza vaccine. This sequence joins TRBV5-1 and TRBJ1-1, with D possibly matching TRBD1 (6 bases). This specimen consisted of PBMCs from blood, obtained less than 15 days before vaccination. CDR3 region: CASSLEARGVAEAFF. In DNA, the CDR3 is TGCGCCAGCAGCTTGGAAGCCAGGGGAGTTGCTGAAGCTTTCTTT.